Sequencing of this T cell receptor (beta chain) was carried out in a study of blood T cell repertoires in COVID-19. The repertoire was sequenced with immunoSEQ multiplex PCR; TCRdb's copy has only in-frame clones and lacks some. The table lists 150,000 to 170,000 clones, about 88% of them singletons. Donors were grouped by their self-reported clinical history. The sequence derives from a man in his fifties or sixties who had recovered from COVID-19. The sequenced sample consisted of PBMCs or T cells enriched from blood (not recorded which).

CDR3 coding DNA: TGTGCCAGCAGCGCGACGAGGATGGATGAAAAACTGTTTTTT. This sequence encodes CASSATRMDEKLFF. The chain is built from TRBV9 and TRBJ1-4; D not resolved. Germline V gene sequence: CDR1 SGDLS, CDR2 YYNGEE. The V gene lost 3 bases and the J gene lost 6 bases, with 12 bases spanning the gap. This CDR3 spans 14 amino acids.